This T cell receptor (beta chain) was retrieved from a study of T cell responses to AZD1222 COVID-19 vaccine. Points from the study as a whole: Spike-wide coverage was observed for vaccine-associated CD4 TCRs, with dominant responses at 160-218 and 743-854. No repertoire was sampled before or during the peak T cell response, only after it. Compared with day 0, the breadth and depth of the Spike-specific TCR repertoire rose significantly after two doses of AZD1222.

Concerning this clone itself: Its specificity is not known.

Germline V gives CDR1 MDHEN, CDR2 SYDVKM. V lost 11 bases and J 1 base, leaving 11 bases between the germline ends. The CDR3 is made up of 12 amino acids. Some clones are missing from TCRdb's copy, which holds only in-frame ones; the method was immunoSEQ multiplex PCR. There are about 180,000 clones in the sample; around 87% occur only once, and roughly 6.9% lies in the top ten. The sequenced sample was peripheral blood, obtained on day 0 of AZD1222 vaccination. This receptor was taken from an adult in good health. The chain carries TRBV28 and TRBJ1-1, with unresolved D. In DNA, the CDR3 is TGTGCCGGATCGGAGGGGAACACTGAAGCTTTCTTT. Its protein product is CAGSEGNTEAFF.